The 21 T cell receptor beta chains given below trace back to one sample, sequenced in a study of blood T cells in healthy people across ages. Sample-barcoded 5' priming and a J-beta primer mix drove a second PCR of about 6 to 11 cycles. One entry per CDR3 protein results from TCRdb running MiXCR on the 5' RACE reads. The sample gives about 1,400,000 distinct CDR3 sequences, 35% to 45% of which show up once; roughly 7.9% is in the top ten. Sequenced material: blood. These receptors came from a woman between 18 and 29 years old in good health.

This clonotype showed up just once. At one boundary the junction diverges from the germline segment, which might be a read error. The chain is built from TRBV29-1 and TRBJ2-1, with D maybe TRBD2 (5 bases). The CDR3 runs to 15 residues. Germline CDR1 SQVTM, CDR2 ANQGSEA. The CDR3 DNA reads as TGCAGCGTTGCCCCGACTATGAGCTCCTACAATAAGCAGTTCTTC. As protein: CSVAPTMSSYNKQFF.

This chain joins TRBV10-2 and TRBJ1-2; D uncertain. Per the germline V gene, CDR1 is WSHSY and CDR2 is SAAADI. Trimming removed 2 bases at V and 8 bases at J, with 18 bases between. The CDR3 runs 15 residues. The CDR3 sequence: CASSERERFSRGYTF. In DNA, the CDR3 is TGCGCCAGCAGTGAGCGGGAACGGTTTTCCAGGGGCTACACCTTC.

This sequence joins TRBV7-2 and TRBJ2-1; 10 nucleotides agree with TRBD2. The germline CDR1 and CDR2 sequences are SGHTA and FQGNSA. J gave up 6 bases and V 4 bases, and 12 bases lay outside the gene matches. The CDR3 length is 17 residues. In DNA, the CDR3 is TGTGCCAGCAGCTCCCGGACCAGCGGGGGGGGGTTCAATGAGCAGTTCTTC. It encodes CASSSRTSGGGFNEQFF. Full variable domain (missing parts from reference TRBV7-2 and TRBJ2-1): GAGVSQSPSNKVTEKGKDVELRCDPISGHTALYWYRQSLGQGLEFLIYFQGNSAPDKSGLPSDRFSAERTGGSVSTLTIQRTQQEDSAVYLCASSSRTSGGGFNEQFFGPGTRLTVL.

CDR3 DNA sequence: TGTGCCAGCAGTGTTAGGGGCAGGGGTCCCAATGAGCAGTTCTTC. Translation gives CASSVRGRGPNEQFF. The rearrangement joins TRBV2 to TRBJ2-1; D perhaps matches TRBD1 (6 bases). Germline values: CDR1 SNHLY, CDR2 FYNNEI. This CDR3 has 15 amino acids. The V gene lost 4 bases and the J gene lost 6 bases, with 16 bases spanning the gap. Complete variable domain (other parts from reference TRBV2 and TRBJ2-1): EPEVTQTPSHQVTQMGQEVILRCVPISNHLYFYWYRQILGQKVEFLVSFYNNEISEKSEIFDDQFSVERPDGSNFTLKIRSTKLEDSAMYFCASSVRGRGPNEQFFGPGTRLTVL.

This chain links TRBV12-3 or TRBV12-4 with TRBJ2-5; D is unclear. The CDR3 spans 15 residues. Trimming took 6 bases from V and 1 from J, leaving 15 bases between them. For the CDR3, the DNA is TGTGCCAGCAGAAAATCTGGGCTATTCCAAGAGACCCAGTACTTC. This codes for CASRKSGLFQETQYF.

DNA of the CDR3: TGTGCCAGCAGCAAAGCGGGAGGGCCAACAGATACGCAGTATTTT. Amino acid sequence: CASSKAGGPTDTQYF. The rearrangement joins TRBV21-1 to TRBJ2-3; the tabulated D call, TRBD2, remains unverified against the DNA. TRBV21-1 is tagged as a pseudogene. This CDR3 comprises 15 residues.

As for this clonotype: Germline is not matched at one junction end, which may reflect a read error. J is TRBJ2-7 and V is TRBV7-2; 12 bases fit TRBD2. Germline V gives CDR1 SGHTA, CDR2 FQGNSA. The CDR3 has 15 amino acids. DNA of the CDR3: TGTGCCAGCAGCAGGACTAGCGGGGTCTCCTACAAGCAGTACTTC. Encoded protein: CASSRTSGVSYKQYF.

This chain joins TRBV27 and TRBJ1-1; 7 nucleotides match TRBD1. V dropped 5 bases and J dropped 3; count of bases not matched to a gene: 3. CDR1 and CDR2 from the germline V gene are MNHEY and SMNVEV (reference sequence). There are 13 residues in the CDR3. The CDR3: CASSQQGYTEAFF. In nucleotides, the CDR3 is TGTGCCAGCAGTCAACAGGGGTACACTGAAGCTTTCTTT.

This clonotype was seen only a few times. The chain employs TRBV27 and TRBJ2-1; 7 bases map to TRBD1. The CDR3 length is 15 residues. The trim removed 4 bases at V and 7 bases at J, leaving 10 bases unmatched. Germline CDR1 and CDR2: MNHEY and SMNVEV (reference sequence). The CDR3 protein is CASSSAGDRDNEQFF. The CDR3 coding sequence is TGTGCCAGCAGTTCAGCTGGCGACAGGGATAATGAGCAGTTCTTC.

The J gene is TRBJ2-7, the V gene TRBV12-3 or TRBV12-4; 10 nucleotides agree with TRBD2. Trimming took 3 bases from V and 5 from J; bases not matched to a gene: 7. This CDR3 comprises 15 residues. CDR3: CASSLSASGSNEQYF. The DNA for the CDR3 is TGTGCCAGCAGTTTGAGTGCTAGCGGGAGTAACGAGCAGTACTTC.

This clonotype was counted between two and nine times. J is TRBJ2-5 and V is TRBV12-3 or TRBV12-4; 8 bases line up with TRBD1. The CDR3 is 15 residues long. The J segment lost 3 bases and the V segment lost 0 bases, leaving 3 bases of the junction unmatched. The CDR3 region is CASSLAQGAEETQYF. CDR3 DNA sequence: TGTGCCAGCAGTTTAGCGCAGGGGGCAGAAGAGACCCAGTACTTC.

J is TRBJ1-4 and V is TRBV3-1; 7 bases agree with TRBD1. V was clipped by 4 bases and J by 5 bases; unmatched bases: 10. The CDR3 has 16 amino acids. Looked up from germline, CDR1 is LGHDT and CDR2 is YNNKEL (reference sequence). CDR3 coding DNA: TGTGCCAGCAGCCTACGGACCGGGACAGTAAATGAAAAACTGTTTTTT. Its translation: CASSLRTGTVNEKLFF.

The chain couples TRBV20-1 to TRBJ2-3; TRBD2 matches at 7 bases. CDR3 length: 14 residues. Germline V lookup: CDR1 DFQATT, CDR2 SNEGSKA (reference sequence). V lost 6 bases to trimming and J lost 0 bases; unmatched junction nucleotides: 6. CDR3 loop: CSAPRGWSTDTQYF. For the CDR3, the DNA is TGCAGTGCCCCGCGGGGGTGGAGCACAGATACGCAGTATTTT.

V gene TRBV6-6 combines with J gene TRBJ1-5; 9 bases are shared with TRBD1. With 3 bases clipped from V and 2 bases from J, the junction kept 8 bases outside the gene matches. Germline CDR1 and CDR2: MNHNY and SVGAGI (reference sequence). CDR3 length: 17 amino acids. The CDR3 is CASSYPPGDRGNQPQHF. In DNA form, the CDR3 reads TGTGCCAGCAGTTATCCTCCCGGGGACAGGGGCAATCAGCCCCAGCATTTT.

This clonotype was detected a few times. V gene TRBV20-1 combines with J gene TRBJ2-3; D is ambiguous. This CDR3 is 13 amino acids long. Germline-derived CDR1 and CDR2 are DFQATT and SNEGSKA (reference sequence). V lost 6 bases and J lost 8, with 18 bases in between. CDR3 DNA sequence: TGCAGTGCACCGCAGGAAGATTTAAGTACGCAGTATTTT. Its protein product is CSAPQEDLSTQYF.

The CDR3: CASSQEPSGGATGELFF. In DNA, the CDR3 is TGCGCCAGCAGCCAAGAGCCTAGCGGGGGGGCCACCGGGGAGCTGTTTTTT. V is TRBV4-1 and J is TRBJ2-2, with 12 nucleotides matching TRBD2. This CDR3 has 17 residues. Trimming cost V 0 bases and J 4 bases; bases outside gene matches: 3. CDR1 is MGHRA and CDR2 is YSYEKL in the germline V gene.

This clonotype showed up just a few times. V usage is TRBV20-1 and J usage is TRBJ2-7, with TRBD2 matching 12 bases. Per the germline V gene, CDR1 is DFQATT and CDR2 is SNEGSKA (reference sequence). The CDR3 is 14 amino acids. V was clipped by 3 bases and J by 7 bases; unmatched bases: 7. The DNA of the CDR3 is TGCAGTGCTAGCCTAGCGGGAGGGTCGGATGAGCAGTACTTC. Its translation is CSASLAGGSDEQYF.

The rearrangement uses TRBV27 and TRBJ1-2; TRBD1 matches 9 bases. The CDR3 contains 14 residues. With 4 bases clipped from V and 8 bases from J, the junction kept 8 bases outside the gene matches. Germline CDR1 reads MNHEY; CDR2 reads SMNVEV (reference sequence). The CDR3 sequence: CASSSGTGYRGYTF. The CDR3 nucleotides read TGTGCCAGCAGTTCCGGGACAGGGTATCGGGGCTACACCTTC.

The chain employs TRBV20-1 and TRBJ2-1; D perhaps matches TRBD2 (6 bases). Germline CDR1 is DFQATT and CDR2 is SNEGSKA (reference sequence). The V end was cut by 3 bases, the J end by 10 bases, with 13 bases between. The CDR3 has 12 amino acids. In DNA form, the CDR3 reads TGCAGTGCTAGTAGCGGCTCCTACGAGCAGTTCTTC. It translates to CSASSGSYEQFF.

This clonotype was recorded a few times. The V call is TRBV27, the J call TRBJ2-7; TRBD2 might be the D (5 bases). The germline V gene encodes CDR1 MNHEY and CDR2 SMNVEV (reference sequence). This CDR3 has 15 amino acids. Trimming stripped 6 bases from V and 2 bases from J, with 17 bases between. The CDR3 bases are TGTGCCAGCAGCATGGGGAGAGGAACGGCCTACGAGCAGTACTTC. It specifies CASSMGRGTAYEQYF.

This clonotype was seen more than once but under ten times. The chain couples TRBV7-9 to TRBJ2-7; TRBD2 matches at 11 bases. This CDR3 comprises 18 residues. Unmatched junction bases numbered 13, after V lost 5 bases and J lost 1 base. Per the germline V gene, CDR1 is SEHNR and CDR2 is FQNEAQ (reference sequence). For the CDR3, the DNA is TGTGCCAGCAGCCGAAGACTAGCGGGAATGCGTGTGTCCTACGAGCAGTACTTC. Translating gives CASSRRLAGMRVSYEQYF.